A single sample gave rise to the 15 T cell receptor beta chains below, sequenced in a study of Ad26.COV2.S vaccination and SARS-CoV-2 variants. Indicated treatment: 15 to 20 received Ad26.COV2.S at low or high dose, single or two shots; about five received placebo; per-sample allocation not given. Sampling occurred on day 63 after the first vaccine or placebo injection. Clones were read by immunoSEQ multiplex PCR, and TCRdb kept only the in-frame ones, dropping some. This sample has a few hundred thousand clones, with more than 75% found just once. The material was peripheral blood, obtained in a trial of Ad26.COV2.S vaccine versus placebo. Receptors originate from a person aged 18-60 years who received the Ad26.COV2.S COVID-19 vaccine or a placebo.

CDR3 sequence (DNA): TGTGCCAGCAGTGAACGGGGATTTGCCTACGAGCAGTACTTC. It yields the protein CASSERGFAYEQYF. The rearrangement uses TRBV2 and TRBJ2-7; D possibly corresponds to TRBD2 (5 bases). V shed 2 bases and J shed 2 bases, with 10 bases lying between them. The CDR3 extends over 14 amino acids. Per the germline V gene, CDR1 is SNHLY and CDR2 is FYNNEI.

The CDR3 region has the DNA TGTGCCAGCAGTCGGGACAGGGGTCGTGGCTACACCTTC. Protein sequence: CASSRDRGRGYTF. The J gene is TRBJ1-2, the V gene TRBV12-3 or TRBV12-4, with 10 bases fitting TRBD1. Trimming removed 5 bases from V and 7 bases from J; junction bases left unmatched: 4. The CDR3 contains 13 residues.

The V gene is TRBV19, the J gene TRBJ1-6, with D unresolved. Germline assignment: CDR1 LNHDA and CDR2 SQIVND (reference sequence). The V end lost 10 bases, the J end lost 3 bases, and 16 bases lay between the germline ends. The CDR3 totals 15 residues. CDR3 sequence: CATQLMQDYNSPLHF. CDR3 nucleotides: TGTGCCACCCAGCTAATGCAGGACTATAATTCACCCCTCCACTTT.

J is TRBJ1-5 and V is TRBV6-5; D is uncertain. The V end was cut by 6 bases, the J end by 3 bases, with 3 bases between. The CDR3 covers 11 residues. The germline V gene has CDR1 MNHEY and CDR2 SVGAGI. Written as DNA, the CDR3 is TGTGCCAGCAGCTTCAATCAGCCCCAGCATTTT. Its protein is CASSFNQPQHF.

This sequence joins TRBV5-4 and TRBJ1-5, with a weak D call TRBD1 (6 bases). With 3 bases removed from V and 5 bases from J, the gap between germline ends came to 12 bases. This CDR3 spans 14 amino acids. Germline lookup yields CDR1 SGHNT and CDR2 YYREEE (reference sequence). CDR3 bases: TGTGCCAGCAGCTCCGACAGGTACGATCAGCCCCAGCATTTT. It yields the protein CASSSDRYDQPQHF.

This chain connects TRBV30 to TRBJ1-4; 11 bases fit TRBD1. The length of the CDR3 is 16 residues. Germline V gene lookup returns CDR1 GTSNPN and CDR2 SVGIG (reference sequence). With V trimmed by 1 base and J by 3 bases, 4 bases remained unmatched. CDR3 loop: CAWSAGQGAANEKLFF. CDR3 sequence (DNA): TGTGCCTGGAGTGCAGGACAGGGGGCAGCTAATGAAAAACTGTTTTTT. The whole variable domain, filled in from reference TRBV30 and TRBJ1-4, reads SQTIHQWPATLVQPVGSPLSLECTVEGTSNPNLYWYRQAAGRGLQLLFYSVGIGQISSEVPQNLSASRPQDRQFILSSKKLLLSDSGFYLCAWSAGQGAANEKLFFGSGTQLSVL.

This chain joins TRBV7-6 and TRBJ2-1; D might be TRBD2 (6 bases). The CDR3 extends over 15 amino acids. From germline, CDR1 is SGHVS and CDR2 FNYEAQ. V lost 3 bases to trimming and J lost 8 bases, with 17 bases between them. The CDR3 region has the DNA TGTGCCAGCAGCTTTCGGGGGATAGGGTGGGATGAGCAGTTCTTC. Amino acids: CASSFRGIGWDEQFF.

V gene TRBV21-1 combines with J gene TRBJ1-4; the D segment call TRBD1 is taken from the table without a DNA check. TRBV21-1 counts as a pseudogene. The CDR3 covers 16 residues. In DNA, the CDR3 is TGTGCCAGCAGTCCTAAGCGGGGCAGGGGGCGAGAAAAACTGTTTTTT. Translating gives CASSPKRGRGREKLFF.

The chain has TRBV5-4 and TRBJ2-7, with 8 bases identical to TRBD1. The CDR3 loop spans 14 amino acids. CDR1 and CDR2 (germline): SGHNT, YYREEE (reference sequence). With 4 bases clipped from V and 4 bases from J, the junction kept 7 bases outside the gene matches. DNA for the CDR3: TGTGCCAGCAGCCCGGCGCAGGGGGCTTACGAGCAGTACTTC. It codes for CASSPAQGAYEQYF. Based on the CDR3 plus reference TRBV5-4 and TRBJ2-7, the full variable domain is ETGVTQSPTHLIKTRGQQVTLRCSSQSGHNTVSWYQQALGQGPQFIFQYYREEENGRGNFPPRFSGLQFPNYSSELNVNALELDDSALYLCASSPAQGAYEQYFGPGTRLTVT.

The chain carries TRBV12-5 and TRBJ2-3, with 8 bases fitting TRBD2. The V and J ends lost 1 base and 5 bases, in that order; junction bases with no gene match: 5. The CDR3 has 15 residues. Looked up from germline, CDR1 is LGHNT and CDR2 is FRNRAP. This chain's CDR3 is CASGLGGLEGDTQYF. CDR3 sequence (DNA): TGTGCTAGTGGTTTGGGGGGACTAGAGGGAGATACGCAGTATTTT.

This rearrangement joins TRBV6-6 to TRBJ2-2, with TRBD1 identical over 7 bases. The CDR3 covers 15 residues. Trimming cost V 8 bases and J 2 bases; bases outside gene matches: 8. Germline V CDR1 and CDR2: MNHNY, SVGAGI (reference sequence). The DNA of the CDR3 is TGTGCCAGCGGAATTACAGGGGATAACACCGGGGAGCTGTTTTTT. It yields the protein CASGITGDNTGELFF.

The chain links TRBV18 to TRBJ2-7; D remains ambiguous. Trimming left V 0 bases short and J 0 bases short, with 9 bases between. The CDR3 contains 15 residues. Germline V gene lookup returns CDR1 KGHSH and CDR2 LQKENI. CDR3 nucleotide sequence: TGTGCCAGCTCACCACCCTACCCCGGCTCCTACGAGCAGTACTTC. As protein: CASSPPYPGSYEQYF.

This rearrangement joins TRBV18 to TRBJ2-5, with 8 positions matching TRBD2. Unmatched junction bases numbered 5, after V lost 4 bases and J lost 4 bases. The CDR3 runs 14 residues. Germline CDR1 KGHSH, CDR2 LQKENI. The CDR3 loop is CASSLSGTRETQYF. CDR3 in DNA: TGTGCCAGCTCACTCTCCGGGACTAGAGAGACCCAGTACTTC.

This clone has just one count. This chain links TRBV7-3 with TRBJ2-1; 7 bases line up with TRBD2. Per the germline V gene, CDR1 is SGHTA and CDR2 is FQGTGA. The J segment lost 4 bases and the V segment lost 3 bases, leaving 12 bases of the junction unmatched. The CDR3 is 17 amino acids. The DNA of the CDR3 is TGTGCCAGCAGCTTCCGACCTAGCGGAAATTTTTACAATGAGCAGTTCTTC. Protein product: CASSFRPSGNFYNEQFF.

This clone was observed a single time. The CDR3 is CASSLQTANTEAFF. CDR3 sequence (DNA): TGTGCCAGCAGTTTACAAACAGCGAACACTGAAGCTTTCTTT. V and J are TRBV28 and TRBJ1-1; D remains ambiguous. CDR1 and CDR2 (germline): MDHEN, SYDVKM. With 2 bases removed from V and 1 base from J, the gap between germline ends came to 8 bases. The CDR3 totals 14 residues.